What follows are 18 T cell receptor beta chains derived from one specimen sequenced in a study of cytomegalovirus exposure and HLA in healthy donors. Primers included in the PCR were 60 Vbeta and 13 Jbeta primers. Some clones are missing from TCRdb's copy, which holds only in-frame ones; the method was immunoSEQ multiplex PCR. The table shows 95,000 or so clones, with 80% to 85% occurring only once. The specimen sequenced was PBMCs. These receptors all stem from a woman aged 70-85 years in good health and CMV-seropositive.

The V call is TRBV12-5, the J call TRBJ2-1; 14 bases match TRBD2. Germline V CDR1 and CDR2: LGHNT, FRNRAP. This CDR3 spans 15 amino acids. Trimming cost V 5 bases and J 10 bases; bases outside gene matches: 7. The CDR3 sequence: CASGLGLAGVGEQFF. The DNA for the CDR3 is TGTGCTAGTGGTCTGGGACTAGCGGGAGTTGGAGAGCAGTTCTTC.

V and J are TRBV7-3 and TRBJ2-3, with D possibly matching TRBD2 (6 bases). Germline V gene lookup returns CDR1 SGHTA and CDR2 FQGTGA. Trimming cost V 6 bases and J 2 bases, with 12 bases left between them. The CDR3 length is 14 residues. The CDR3 DNA follows: TGTGCCAGCAGTCTACGGGGGATCACAGATACGCAGTATTTT. It yields the protein CASSLRGITDTQYF. Combining the CDR3 with reference TRBV7-3 and TRBJ2-3 gives the whole variable domain GAGVSQTPSNKVTEKGKYVELRCDPISGHTALYWYRQSLGQGPEFLIYFQGTGAADDSGLPNDRFFAVRPEGSVSTLKIQRTERGDSAVYLCASSLRGITDTQYFGPGTRLTVL.

The V and J genes are TRBV7-2 and TRBJ2-7, with 7 positions matching TRBD1. The V and J ends lost 4 bases and 2 bases, in that order; junction bases with no gene match: 8. The CDR3 runs 15 residues. The germline CDR1 and CDR2 sequences are SGHTA and FQGNSA. This CDR3 reads CASSSTGTVPYEQYF. The CDR3 region has the DNA TGTGCCAGCAGCTCCACCGGGACAGTACCCTACGAGCAGTACTTC.

The gene calls are TRBV7-8 and TRBJ2-3, with 14 nucleotides matching TRBD2. Germline CDR1 is SGHVS and CDR2 is FQNEAQ. V lost 6 bases, J lost 7 bases, and 3 bases stayed unmatched. This CDR3 is built from 14 residues. In nucleotides, the CDR3 is TGTGCCAGCAGTCGGACTAGCGGGAGGAATACGCAGTATTTT. As protein: CASSRTSGRNTQYF.

This chain connects TRBV6-4 to TRBJ1-1; D might be TRBD1 (5 bases). CDR1 MRHNA and CDR2 SNTAGT come from the germline V gene. The CDR3 has 14 amino acids. Deletions cut 0 bases from V and 4 bases from J, with 9 bases between. This CDR3 reads CASSDSPGGTEAFF. Written as DNA, the CDR3 is TGTGCCAGCAGTGACTCGCCGGGGGGCACTGAAGCTTTCTTT.

This clone was counted once. The chain couples TRBV27 to TRBJ2-7, with 7 bases that match TRBD1. Germline V gives CDR1 MNHEY, CDR2 SMNVEV (reference sequence). The CDR3 length is 14 residues. Losses at the gene ends were 1 base for V and 6 bases for J; bases not matched to a gene: 6. CDR3 amino acids: CASSLFGTVPEQYF. The CDR3 DNA reads TGTGCCAGCAGTTTATTCGGGACAGTGCCCGAGCAGTACTTC.

The V and J genes are TRBV19 and TRBJ2-7, with 7 bases identical to TRBD1. V lost 5 bases to trimming and J lost 2 bases; unmatched junction nucleotides: 6. There are 14 residues in the CDR3. CDR1 and CDR2 (germline): LNHDA, SQIVND (reference sequence). CDR3 in DNA: TGTGCCAGTAGTGCCGACAGGGTAACCTACGAGCAGTACTTC. It translates to CASSADRVTYEQYF.

The rearrangement uses TRBV14 and TRBJ2-7, with TRBD2 matching over 15 bases. The CDR3 is 21 residues long. Germline CDR1 reads SGHDN; CDR2 reads FVKESK. The J segment lost 2 bases and the V segment lost 4 bases, leaving 18 bases of the junction unmatched. The CDR3 DNA reads TGTGCCAGCAGCCGCGGACAGGGGAACTGGACTAGCGGGAGGGCCCCCTACGAGCAGTACTTC. This translates into CASSRGQGNWTSGRAPYEQYF. Based on the CDR3 plus reference TRBV14 and TRBJ2-7, the full variable domain is EAGVTQFPSHSVIEKGQTVTLRCDPISGHDNLYWYRRVMGKEIKFLLHFVKESKQDESGMPNNRFLAERTGGTYSTLKVQPAELEDSGVYFCASSRGQGNWTSGRAPYEQYFGPGTRLTVT.

This chain links TRBV7-2 with TRBJ1-1; unclear D gene. Germline CDR1 and CDR2: SGHTA and FQGNSA. Trimming removed 1 base from V and 1 base from J, with 10 bases in between. The length of the CDR3 is 15 residues. Written as DNA, the CDR3 is TGTGCCAGCAGCTTAGACCCCTCAGGGAACACTGAAGCTTTCTTT. Translation: CASSLDPSGNTEAFF.

This sequence joins TRBV5-6 and TRBJ2-1, with 12 bases matching TRBD1. After removal of 4 bases from V and 9 bases from J, the junction contained 8 bases not matched to a gene. The CDR3 consists of 15 residues. CDR1 and CDR2 (germline): SGHDT, YYEEEE. In DNA, the CDR3 is TGTGCCAGCAGCCCGGGACAGGGGGCGTGGGGTGAGCAGTTCTTC. It specifies CASSPGQGAWGEQFF.

This clone was seen only a few times. The rearrangement links TRBV7-2 to TRBJ1-4; tentative D call: TRBD1 (6 bases). CDR1 and CDR2 (germline): SGHTA, FQGNSA. This CDR3 is 14 amino acids long. V gave up 4 bases and J gave up 8 bases, with 14 bases separating them. CDR3 in amino acids: CASSWGGAEEKLFF. CDR3 coding DNA: TGTGCCAGCAGCTGGGGGGGGGCGGAGGAAAAACTGTTTTTT.

The table lists this clone with a count of one. The chain recombines TRBV5-4 with TRBJ2-1; 8 bases align to TRBD2. The CDR3 runs to 16 residues. Germline V CDR1 and CDR2: SGHNT, YYREEE (reference sequence). Trimming removed 0 bases from V and 6 bases from J; junction bases left unmatched: 8. The CDR3 loop reads CASSLGSGGPANEQFF. The CDR3 nucleotides read TGTGCCAGCAGCTTGGGGTCGGGAGGGCCTGCCAATGAGCAGTTCTTC.

The genes are TRBV4-2 and TRBJ2-7, with 8 bases that match TRBD2. This CDR3 spans 16 amino acids. Unmatched junction bases numbered 5, after V lost 0 bases and J lost 1 base. Per germline, CDR1 LGHNA and CDR2 YNFKEQ. For the CDR3, the DNA is TGTGCCAGCAGCCAAGAGGCCAGCGGGAGTTCCTACGAGCAGTACTTC. Amino acid sequence: CASSQEASGSSYEQYF.

About this clone itself: Other nucleotide sequences in the sample specify the same CDR3. CDR3 residues: CASSQRQGSTGYTF. CDR3 DNA: TGTGCCAGTAGCCAGAGACAGGGAAGTACTGGCTACACCTTC. The rearrangement uses TRBV19 and TRBJ1-2; 7 nucleotides agree with TRBD1. The germline CDR1 and CDR2 sequences are LNHDA and SQIVND (reference sequence). The CDR3 sequence is 14 residues long. V shed 6 bases, J shed 7 bases, and the junction held 11 bases outside the gene matches.

The rearrangement links TRBV27 to TRBJ2-3, with a weak D call TRBD2 (5 bases). Germline-derived CDR1 and CDR2 are MNHEY and SMNVEV (reference sequence). V was trimmed by 5 bases and J by 0 bases, leaving 9 bases between them. The CDR3 length is 14 residues. The CDR3 nucleotides read TGTGCCAGCAGTCTTTCGGGAAGCACAGATACGCAGTATTTT. Translation gives CASSLSGSTDTQYF.

V usage is TRBV5-1 and J usage is TRBJ2-6; D is uncertain. Germline V gene sequence: CDR1 SGHRS, CDR2 YFSETQ. Trimming took 5 bases from V and 4 from J, leaving 10 bases between them. The CDR3 has 14 amino acids. The CDR3 is CASRPGGGANVLTF. DNA of the CDR3: TGCGCCAGCAGACCAGGTGGCGGGGCCAACGTCCTGACTTTC.

J is TRBJ1-6 and V is TRBV7-2, with D possibly matching TRBD1 (5 bases). Trimming pared 1 base from V and 2 bases from J, leaving 9 bases between. CDR1 and CDR2 from the germline V gene are SGHTA and FQGNSA. There are 16 residues in the CDR3. The CDR3, as DNA: TGTGCCAGCAGCTTAGTAAGGGGCACCTATAATTCACCCCTCCACTTT. Amino acids: CASSLVRGTYNSPLHF.

The rearrangement links TRBV7-2 to TRBJ2-3, with a tentative D call TRBD2 (5 bases). Germline V gene data show CDR1 as SGHTA and CDR2 as FQGNSA. The CDR3 is 14 residues long. Trimming took 3 bases from V and 3 from J, leaving 10 bases between them. The CDR3: CASSFERTTDTQYF. CDR3 nucleotide sequence: TGTGCCAGCAGCTTTGAGCGGACTACAGATACGCAGTATTTT.